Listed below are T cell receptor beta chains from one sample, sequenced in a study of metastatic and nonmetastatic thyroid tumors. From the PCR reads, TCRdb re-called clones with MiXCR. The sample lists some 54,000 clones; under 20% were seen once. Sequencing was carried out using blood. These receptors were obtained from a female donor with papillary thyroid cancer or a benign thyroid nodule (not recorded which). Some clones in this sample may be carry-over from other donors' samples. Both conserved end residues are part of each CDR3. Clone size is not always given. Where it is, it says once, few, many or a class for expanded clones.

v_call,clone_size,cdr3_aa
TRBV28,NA,CASTPGMVNQPQHF
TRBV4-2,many,CASSQGTEQFF
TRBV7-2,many,CASTLGGLRGYTF
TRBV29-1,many,CSVTGLAKNIQYF
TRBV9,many,CASSVVAGGSAFF
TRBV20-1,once,CSSIESGRGDYEQYF
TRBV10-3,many,CAISVRQTAPSYEQYF
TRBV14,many,CASSPGLDIGYGETQYF
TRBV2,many,CASSESRGRQETQYF
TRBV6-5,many,CASSYSTSGRAGTQYF
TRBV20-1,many,CSARDQGRVYNEQFF
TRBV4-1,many,CASSQDLGRVYEQYF
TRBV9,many,CASSVPTSGALYNEQFF
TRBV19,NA,CASSIGTGVGEGELFF
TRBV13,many,CASSFGRTSYNEQFF
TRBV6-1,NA,CASIERDRVQGNTEAFF
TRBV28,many,CASSPRLRLAKNIQYF
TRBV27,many,CASSLVTGNQPQHF
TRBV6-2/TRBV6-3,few,CASSYLIAGATGELFF
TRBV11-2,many,CASSLASSYNSPLHF
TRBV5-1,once,CASSSQDYYGYTF
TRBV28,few,CASSPQQGADSEAFF
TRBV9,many,CASSAGAGLGITGELFF
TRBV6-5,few,CASSYSLGQGNQSQHF
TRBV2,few,CASSEGDGGGYEQYF
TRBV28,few,CASSHPNTGELFF
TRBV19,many,CASSMIGGGGELFF
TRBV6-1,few,CASRRQGPDTQYF
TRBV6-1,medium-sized,CASSTLPYFSPLHF
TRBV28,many,CASSSTRQGRGYGYTF
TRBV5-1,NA,CASSAATMNFGPLGTESFF
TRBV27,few,CASSLSNHQPQHF
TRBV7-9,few,CASSLVAVDEQFF
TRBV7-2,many,CASSNPSGANVLTF
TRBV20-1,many,CSARTSEVAETRDTQYF
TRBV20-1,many,CSADRTSRGEGDSPLHF
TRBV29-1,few,CSVTVTGGEDQYF
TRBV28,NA,CATTRGPREQYF
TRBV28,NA,CASSPRVVGRSTDTQYF
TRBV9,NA,CASSVEGTVIYEQYF
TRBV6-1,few,CASSEFCEGGAKNTEAFF
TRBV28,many,CASSLDRGGEKLFF
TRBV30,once,CASPQGKNGYTF
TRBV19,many,CASSISGHTEAFF
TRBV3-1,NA,CASSPTSTQETQYF
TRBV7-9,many,CASSQIQGPQETQYF
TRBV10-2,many,CASSERAKNIQYF
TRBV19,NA,CASSLRERGYEQYF
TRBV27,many,CASSQQGNQPQHF
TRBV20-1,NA,CSARDSGKLINSPLHF
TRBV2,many,CASSEDRYSGNTIYF
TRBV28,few,CASSILLDNTGELFF
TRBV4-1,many,CASSQGPGTTLHF
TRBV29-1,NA,CSPTQGEADTQYF
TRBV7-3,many,CASSPGQGITGELFF